This T cell receptor (beta chain) was recorded in a study of T cells of healthy individuals. Via MiXCR, TCRdb re-called the 5' RACE reads, giving one row per CDR3 protein. Here the sample spans 60,000 to 80,000 distinct CDR3 sequences, roughly 16% being singletons. Germline values: CDR1 SGHRS, CDR2 YFSETQ. The CDR3 totals 14 residues. Unmatched junction bases numbered 4, after V lost 3 bases and J lost 6 bases. In this sample, this clonotype turned up many times. The TCR was taken from a human donor in good health. V gene TRBV5-1 combines with J gene TRBJ1-4; the match to TRBD1 covers 8 bases. Here the CDR3 reads CASSSQGADEKLFF. DNA of the CDR3: TGCGCCAGCAGCTCTCAGGGGGCAGATGAAAAACTGTTTTTT.